This is a list of T cell receptor beta chains from one sample in a study of technical replicates of blood from a few donors. Here immunoSEQ multiplex PCR was the method, and the copy in TCRdb shows in-frame clones only, minus some. The sample gives over 85,000 clones, 94% of which show up once; more than 0.2% is in the top ten. Material: T cells isolated from PBMCs. These receptors were obtained from a human donor in good health. The CDR3 runs from the conserved cysteine through the conserved F or W. A D gene is named only where the DNA matches it firmly. Some rows have no size entry. The others give once, few or many, or a class for an expanded clone.

j_gene: TRBJ2-1
d_gene: TRBD2
abundance: once
v_gene: TRBV4-1
CDR3aa: CASSKKREGFYNEQFF
CDR3nt: TGCGCCAGCAGCAAAAAGCGGGAGGGCTTTTACAATGAGCAGTTCTTC

j_gene: TRBJ2-7
d_gene: .
abundance: once
v_gene: TRBV28
CDR3aa: CASRPHQTGSYEQYF
CDR3nt: TGTGCCAGCAGGCCCCACCAGACAGGCTCCTACGAGCAGTACTTC

j_gene: TRBJ1-4
d_gene: TRBD1
abundance: .
v_gene: TRBV18
CDR3aa: CASSPPARGSEKLFF
CDR3nt: TGTGCCAGCTCACCACCTGCCAGGGGGTCGGAAAAACTGTTTTTT

j_gene: TRBJ1-2
d_gene: .
abundance: .
v_gene: TRBV11-2
CDR3aa: CASGGVVGYTF
CDR3nt: TGTGCCAGCGGCGGGGTGGTTGGCTACACCTTC

j_gene: TRBJ1-2
d_gene: .
abundance: .
v_gene: TRBV19
CDR3aa: CASSMEGPPNYGYTF
CDR3nt: TGTGCCAGTAGTATGGAGGGGCCCCCTAACTATGGCTACACCTTC

j_gene: TRBJ2-4
d_gene: .
abundance: .
v_gene: TRBV29-1
CDR3aa: CSGIQGSKNIQYF
CDR3nt: TGCAGCGGGATACAGGGATCCAAAAACATTCAGTACTTC

j_gene: TRBJ1-1
d_gene: TRBD1
abundance: .
v_gene: TRBV2
CDR3aa: CASIGQGNTEAFF
CDR3nt: TGTGCCAGCATTGGACAGGGGAACACTGAAGCTTTCTTT

j_gene: TRBJ1-2
d_gene: TRBD1
abundance: .
v_gene: TRBV11-2
CDR3aa: CASSLVGSIAGGDGYTF
CDR3nt: TGTGCCAGCAGCTTAGTGGGGTCTATCGCAGGGGGCGATGGCTACACCTTC

j_gene: TRBJ2-5
d_gene: TRBD2
abundance: .
v_gene: TRBV2
CDR3aa: CASHIAGGFETQYF
CDR3nt: TGTGCCAGCCACATAGCGGGAGGGTTTGAGACCCAGTACTTC

j_gene: TRBJ2-3
d_gene: .
abundance: .
v_gene: TRBV11-2
CDR3aa: CASSSRSGGFIDTQYF
CDR3nt: TGTGCCAGCAGCTCCCGGAGTGGAGGGTTCATAGATACGCAGTATTTT

j_gene: TRBJ1-6
d_gene: .
abundance: once
v_gene: TRBV27
CDR3aa: CASTRGWSYNSPLHF
CDR3nt: TGTGCCAGCACCCGGGGGTGGTCCTATAATTCACCCCTCCACTTT

j_gene: TRBJ2-3
d_gene: TRBD2
abundance: .
v_gene: TRBV6-1
CDR3aa: CASALSGGPTDTQYF
CDR3nt: TGTGCCAGCGCACTTAGCGGGGGCCCCACAGATACGCAGTATTTT

j_gene: TRBJ2-1
d_gene: TRBD2
abundance: .
v_gene: TRBV7-2
CDR3aa: CASSYRLAGGRGNEQFF
CDR3nt: TGTGCCAGCAGCTATAGACTAGCGGGGGGGCGGGGGAATGAGCAGTTCTTC

j_gene: TRBJ1-2
d_gene: .
abundance: .
v_gene: TRBV5-1
CDR3aa: CASSLDFDSAFDGYTF
CDR3nt: TGCGCCAGCAGCTTGGACTTCGACAGCGCCTTTGATGGCTACACCTTC

j_gene: TRBJ1-1
d_gene: .
abundance: .
v_gene: TRBV10-2
CDR3aa: CASSLDRHVEAFF
CDR3nt: TGCGCCAGCAGCTTGGACAGACATGTTGAAGCTTTCTTT

j_gene: TRBJ2-3
d_gene: TRBD2
abundance: .
v_gene: TRBV11-2
CDR3aa: CASSSTAGGPPDTQYF
CDR3nt: TGTGCCAGCAGCTCTACAGCGGGGGGGCCTCCAGATACGCAGTATTTT